Following are 3 T cell receptor beta chains from one sample sequenced in a study of blood T cells in healthy people across ages. PCR was performed a second time for roughly 7 to 11 cycles using a sample-barcoded 5' primer and a J-beta primer mix. TCRdb reprocessed the 5' RACE reads with MiXCR, giving one entry per CDR3 protein. The sample yields 1 million or so distinct CDR3 sequences, more than 40% seen once. Sequences were obtained from blood. The receptor set was obtained from a woman aged 55-75 years in good health.

The chain couples TRBV20-1 to TRBJ1-3; 7 bases map to TRBD1. The V gene end was trimmed by 2 bases and the J gene end by 2 bases; junction bases not matched to a gene: 3. Germline V gene sequence: CDR1 DFQATT, CDR2 SNEGSKA (reference sequence). The CDR3 length is 14 residues. The CDR3: CSARMTGPGNTIYF. DNA for the CDR3: TGCAGTGCTAGAATGACAGGGCCTGGAAACACCATATATTTT.

This clonotype showed up just a few times. The V call is TRBV24-1, the J call TRBJ2-3; possible D gene TRBD1, 6 bases. Trimming took 5 bases from V and 4 from J, leaving 12 bases between them. Germline CDR1 is KGHDR and CDR2 is SFDVKD. CDR3 length: 14 amino acids. CDR3 loop: CATSGRGDADTQYF. CDR3 coding DNA: TGTGCCACCAGTGGCAGGGGCGACGCAGATACGCAGTATTTT.

The rearrangement uses TRBV25-1 and TRBJ1-4, with a tentative D call TRBD1 (6 bases). Trimming took 5 bases from V and 12 from J, leaving 13 bases between them. From germline, CDR1 is MGHDK and CDR2 SYGVNS. The CDR3 has 12 amino acids. CDR3 protein: CASSLTGKELFF. CDR3 bases: TGTGCCAGCAGTTTAACAGGGAAAGAACTGTTTTTT.